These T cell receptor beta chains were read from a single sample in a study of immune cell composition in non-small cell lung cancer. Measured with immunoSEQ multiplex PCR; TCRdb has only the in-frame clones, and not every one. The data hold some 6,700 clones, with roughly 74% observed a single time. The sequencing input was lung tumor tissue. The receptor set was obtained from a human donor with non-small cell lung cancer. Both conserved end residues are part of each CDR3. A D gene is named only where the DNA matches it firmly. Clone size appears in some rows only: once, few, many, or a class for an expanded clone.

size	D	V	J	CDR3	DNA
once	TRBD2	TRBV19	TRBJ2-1	CASSILPPGTSSLNEQFF	TGTGCCAGTAGTATACTGCCCCCCGGGACTAGCAGCCTCAATGAGCAGTTCTTC
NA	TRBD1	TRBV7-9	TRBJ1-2	CASSTDRGGYTF	TGTGCCAGCAGCACCGACAGGGGTGGCTACACCTTC
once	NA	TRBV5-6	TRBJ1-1	CASSLASYTEAFF	TGTGCCAGCAGCTTGGCGTCTTACACTGAAGCTTTCTTT
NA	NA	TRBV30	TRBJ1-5	CAWSRGSGVDQPQHF	TGTGCCTGGAGCCGGGGGAGCGGGGTAGATCAGCCCCAGCATTTT
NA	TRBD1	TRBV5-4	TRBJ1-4	CASSLGTGQGNEKLFF	TGTGCCAGCAGCTTGGGAACTGGACAGGGTAATGAAAAACTGTTTTTT
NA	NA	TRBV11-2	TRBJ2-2	CASSLRRGPYTGELFF	TGTGCCAGCAGCTTACGGCGGGGCCCTTACACCGGGGAGCTGTTTTTT
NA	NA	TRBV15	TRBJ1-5	CATSRGPRGQDQPQHF	TGTGCCACCAGCAGAGGCCCCAGGGGCCAGGATCAGCCCCAGCATTTT
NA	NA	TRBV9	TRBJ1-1	CASSVIRGRDWNTEAFF	TGTGCCAGCAGCGTTATTAGGGGGAGGGATTGGAACACTGAAGCTTTCTTT
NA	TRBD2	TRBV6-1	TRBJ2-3	CASSDGRGRGTDTQYF	TGTGCCAGCAGTGACGGGAGGGGTCGGGGCACAGATACGCAGTATTTT
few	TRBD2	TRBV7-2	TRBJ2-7	CASSLARGLAGEQYF	TGTGCCAGCAGCTTAGCGCGTGGACTAGCTGGCGAGCAGTACTTC
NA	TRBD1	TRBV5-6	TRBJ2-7	CASSMTRDRGIEQYF	TGTGCCAGCAGCATGACCCGGGACAGGGGGATCGAGCAGTACTTC
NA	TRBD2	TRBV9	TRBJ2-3	CASSAMLAADTQYF	TGTGCCAGCAGCGCGATGCTAGCGGCAGATACGCAGTATTTT
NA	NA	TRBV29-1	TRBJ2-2	CSVPTGSGELFF	TGCAGCGTACCCACGGGGAGCGGGGAGCTGTTTTTT
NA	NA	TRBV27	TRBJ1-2	CASSPPQGYYGYTF	TGTGCCAGCAGTCCCCCACAGGGTTACTATGGCTACACCTTC
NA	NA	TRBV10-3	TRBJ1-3	CAISENQGTIYF	TGTGCCATCAGTGAGAATCAGGGCACCATATATTTT
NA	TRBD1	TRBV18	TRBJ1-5	CASSSNPGQGFNQPQHF	TGTGCCAGCTCATCAAACCCGGGACAGGGTTTCAATCAGCCCCAGCATTTT
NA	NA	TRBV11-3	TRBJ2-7	CASSFSGSYEQYF	TGTGCCAGCAGCTTCAGTGGCAGCTACGAGCAGTACTTC
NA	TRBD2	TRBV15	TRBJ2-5	CATSRIIAGQETQYF	TGTGCCACCAGCAGGATTATAGCGGGGCAAGAGACCCAGTACTTC
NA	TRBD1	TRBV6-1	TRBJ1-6	CASSLTGEFDSPLHF	TGTGCCAGCAGCCTGACAGGGGAGTTCGATTCACCCCTCCACTTT
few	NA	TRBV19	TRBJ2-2	CASTSRRGSTGELFF	TGTGCCAGTACCTCAAGGCGGGGATCCACCGGGGAGCTGTTTTTT
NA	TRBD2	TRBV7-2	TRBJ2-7	CASSPLRGLAGFEQYF	TGTGCCAGCAGCCCTCTAAGGGGACTAGCGGGATTCGAGCAGTACTTC
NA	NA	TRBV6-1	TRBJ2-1	CASSEAGAREYNEQFF	TGTGCCAGCAGTGAAGCAGGAGCCCGAGAGTACAATGAGCAGTTCTTC
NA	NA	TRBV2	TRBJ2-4	CASSNTGNKNIQYF	TGTGCCAGCAGTAATACAGGCAACAAAAACATTCAGTACTTC
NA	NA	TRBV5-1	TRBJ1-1	CASSLSRGNAEAFF	TGCGCCAGCAGCTTGTCTCGAGGGAACGCTGAAGCTTTCTTT
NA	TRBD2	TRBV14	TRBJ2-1	CASSQPSGSQFF	TGTGCCAGCAGCCAACCTAGCGGGTCCCAGTTCTTC
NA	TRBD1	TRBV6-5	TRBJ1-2	CASSYSIRGLGYTF	TGTGCCAGCAGTTACTCGATCAGGGGGCTTGGCTACACCTTC
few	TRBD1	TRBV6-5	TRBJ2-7	CASRLTGGGSYEQYF	TGTGCCAGCAGGCTGACAGGGGGCGGCTCCTACGAGCAGTACTTC
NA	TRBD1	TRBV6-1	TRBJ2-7	CASLTGGLNEQYF	TGTGCCAGTTTGACAGGGGGCTTGAACGAGCAGTACTTC